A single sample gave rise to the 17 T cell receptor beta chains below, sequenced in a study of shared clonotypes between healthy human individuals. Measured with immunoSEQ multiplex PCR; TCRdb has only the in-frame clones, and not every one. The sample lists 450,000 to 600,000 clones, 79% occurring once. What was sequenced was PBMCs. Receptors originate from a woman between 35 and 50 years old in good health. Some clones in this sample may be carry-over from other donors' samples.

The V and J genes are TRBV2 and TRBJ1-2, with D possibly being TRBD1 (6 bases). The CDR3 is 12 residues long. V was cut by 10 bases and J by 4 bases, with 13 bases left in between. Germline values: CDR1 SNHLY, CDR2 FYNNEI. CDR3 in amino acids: CAIQGGVYGYTF. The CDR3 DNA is TGTGCCATCCAAGGGGGAGTCTATGGCTACACCTTC.

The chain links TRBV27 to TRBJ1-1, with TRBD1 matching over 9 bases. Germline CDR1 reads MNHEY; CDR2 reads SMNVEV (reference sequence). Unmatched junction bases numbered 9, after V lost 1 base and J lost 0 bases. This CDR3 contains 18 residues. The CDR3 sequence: CASSLYPSGQGMNTEAFF. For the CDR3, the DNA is TGTGCCAGCAGTTTATACCCCTCAGGACAGGGGATGAACACTGAAGCTTTCTTT.

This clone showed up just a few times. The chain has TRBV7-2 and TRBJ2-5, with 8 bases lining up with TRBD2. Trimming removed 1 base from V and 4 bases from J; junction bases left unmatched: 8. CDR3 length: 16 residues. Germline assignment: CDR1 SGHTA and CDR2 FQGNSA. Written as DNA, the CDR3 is TGTGCCAGCAGCTTAGAGAGTGCGGGAGGTCGAGAGACCCAGTACTTC. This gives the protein CASSLESAGGRETQYF.

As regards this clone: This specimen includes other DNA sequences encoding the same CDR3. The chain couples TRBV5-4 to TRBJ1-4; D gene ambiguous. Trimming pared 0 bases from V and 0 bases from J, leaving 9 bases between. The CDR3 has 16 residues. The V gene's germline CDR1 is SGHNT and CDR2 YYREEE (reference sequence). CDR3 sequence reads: CASSLALGTTNEKLFF. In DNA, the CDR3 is TGTGCCAGCAGCTTGGCCCTAGGGACAACTAATGAAAAACTGTTTTTT.

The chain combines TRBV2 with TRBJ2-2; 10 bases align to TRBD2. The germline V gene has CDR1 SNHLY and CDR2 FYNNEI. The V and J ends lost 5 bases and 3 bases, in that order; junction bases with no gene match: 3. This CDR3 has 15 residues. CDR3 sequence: CASSRTSGYTGELFF. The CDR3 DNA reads TGTGCCAGCAGTCGGACTAGCGGCTACACCGGGGAGCTGTTTTTT.

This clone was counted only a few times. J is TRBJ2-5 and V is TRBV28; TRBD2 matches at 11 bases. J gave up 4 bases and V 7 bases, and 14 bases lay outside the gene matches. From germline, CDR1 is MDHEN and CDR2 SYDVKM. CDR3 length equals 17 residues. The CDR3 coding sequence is TGTGCCAGCAAACTAGCGGGAGAGACGAGTTGGGGAGAGACCCAGTACTTC. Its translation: CASKLAGETSWGETQYF.

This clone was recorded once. DNA of the CDR3: TGTGCCAGCAGCTTAGCCGGGAGGGCGGGAGATACGCAGTATTTT. Protein sequence: CASSLAGRAGDTQYF. This sequence joins TRBV7-2 and TRBJ2-3, with 8 positions matching TRBD2. The CDR3 is made up of 15 amino acids. Losses at the gene ends were 0 bases for V and 5 bases for J; bases not matched to a gene: 4. Germline values: CDR1 SGHTA, CDR2 FQGNSA.

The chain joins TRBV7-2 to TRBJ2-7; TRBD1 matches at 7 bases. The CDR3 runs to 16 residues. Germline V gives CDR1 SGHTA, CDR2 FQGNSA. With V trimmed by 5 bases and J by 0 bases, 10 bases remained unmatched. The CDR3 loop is CASSNWPGQSSYEQYF. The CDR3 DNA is TGTGCCAGCAGCAATTGGCCGGGACAGAGCTCCTACGAGCAGTACTTC. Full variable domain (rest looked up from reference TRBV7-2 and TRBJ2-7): GAGVSQSPSNKVTEKGKDVELRCDPISGHTALYWYRQSLGQGLEFLIYFQGNSAPDKSGLPSDRFSAERTGGSVSTLTIQRTQQEDSAVYLCASSNWPGQSSYEQYFGPGTRLTVT.

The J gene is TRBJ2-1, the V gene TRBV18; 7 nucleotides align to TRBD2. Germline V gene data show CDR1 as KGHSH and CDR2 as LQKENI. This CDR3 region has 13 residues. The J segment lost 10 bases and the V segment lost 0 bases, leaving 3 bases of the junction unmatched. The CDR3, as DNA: TGTGCCAGCTCACCACCGGCGGGGGAGGAGCAGTTCTTC. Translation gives CASSPPAGEEQFF.

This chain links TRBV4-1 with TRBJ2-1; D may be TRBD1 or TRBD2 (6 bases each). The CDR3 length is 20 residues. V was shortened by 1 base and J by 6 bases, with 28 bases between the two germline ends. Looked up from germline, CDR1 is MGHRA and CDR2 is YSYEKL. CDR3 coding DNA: TGCGCCAGCAGCCAAGCTGGGGGGCAGGGTTGGAGTGTAGGCGGCAATGAGCAGTTCTTC. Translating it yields CASSQAGGQGWSVGGNEQFF.

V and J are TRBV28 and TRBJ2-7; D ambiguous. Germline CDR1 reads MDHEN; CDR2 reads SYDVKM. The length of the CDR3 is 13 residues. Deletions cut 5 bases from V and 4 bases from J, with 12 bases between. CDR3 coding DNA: TGTGCCAGCAGTATAACCTTGTTTTACGAGCAGTACTTC. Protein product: CASSITLFYEQYF.

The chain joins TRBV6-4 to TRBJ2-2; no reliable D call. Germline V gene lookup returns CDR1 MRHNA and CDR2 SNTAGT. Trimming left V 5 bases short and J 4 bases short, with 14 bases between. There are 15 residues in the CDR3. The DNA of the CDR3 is TGTGCCAGCAGTTCCGGGCCCCAGCGCACCGGGGAGCTGTTTTTT. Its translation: CASSSGPQRTGELFF.

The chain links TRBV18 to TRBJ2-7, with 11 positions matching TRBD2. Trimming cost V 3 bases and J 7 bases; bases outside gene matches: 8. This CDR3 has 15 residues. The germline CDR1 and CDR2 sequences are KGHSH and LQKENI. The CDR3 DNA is TGTGCCAGCTCACCTAAGGCTAGCGGGAGGCTTGAGCAGTACTTC. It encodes CASSPKASGRLEQYF.

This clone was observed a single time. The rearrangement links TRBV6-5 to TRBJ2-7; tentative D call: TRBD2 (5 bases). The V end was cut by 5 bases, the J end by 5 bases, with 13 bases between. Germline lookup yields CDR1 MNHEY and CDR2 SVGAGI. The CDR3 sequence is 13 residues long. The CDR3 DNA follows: TGTGCCAGCAGTCCCGGCGGGCGTGACGAGCAGTACTTC. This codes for CASSPGGRDEQYF.

The CDR3 DNA is TGCGCCAGCAGCTTGGGGGACGTGAACACTGAAGCTTTCTTT. Translation gives CASSLGDVNTEAFF. The rearrangement joins TRBV5-1 to TRBJ1-1; weak D call: TRBD1 (5 bases). Germline-derived CDR1 and CDR2 are SGHRS and YFSETQ. The CDR3 is 14 residues long. The V end lost 0 bases, the J end lost 0 bases, and 6 bases lay between the germline ends.

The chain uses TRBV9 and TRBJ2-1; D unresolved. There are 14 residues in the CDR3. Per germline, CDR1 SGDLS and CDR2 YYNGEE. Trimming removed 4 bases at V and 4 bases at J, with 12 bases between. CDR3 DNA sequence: TGTGCCAGCAGCCCGACGACAAAATACAATGAGCAGTTCTTC. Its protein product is CASSPTTKYNEQFF.

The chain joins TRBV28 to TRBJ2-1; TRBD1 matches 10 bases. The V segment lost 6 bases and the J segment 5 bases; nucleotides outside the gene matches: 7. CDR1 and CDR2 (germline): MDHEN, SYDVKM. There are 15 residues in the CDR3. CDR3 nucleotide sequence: TGTGCCAGCAGCCCTCCGGGACAGGGGCACAATGAGCAGTTCTTC. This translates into CASSPPGQGHNEQFF. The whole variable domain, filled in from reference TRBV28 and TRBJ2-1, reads DVKVTQSSRYLVKRTGEKVFLECVQDMDHENMFWYRQDPGLGLRLIYFSYDVKMKEKGDIPEGYSVSREKKERFSLILESASTNQTSMYLCASSPPGQGHNEQFFGPGTRLTVL.